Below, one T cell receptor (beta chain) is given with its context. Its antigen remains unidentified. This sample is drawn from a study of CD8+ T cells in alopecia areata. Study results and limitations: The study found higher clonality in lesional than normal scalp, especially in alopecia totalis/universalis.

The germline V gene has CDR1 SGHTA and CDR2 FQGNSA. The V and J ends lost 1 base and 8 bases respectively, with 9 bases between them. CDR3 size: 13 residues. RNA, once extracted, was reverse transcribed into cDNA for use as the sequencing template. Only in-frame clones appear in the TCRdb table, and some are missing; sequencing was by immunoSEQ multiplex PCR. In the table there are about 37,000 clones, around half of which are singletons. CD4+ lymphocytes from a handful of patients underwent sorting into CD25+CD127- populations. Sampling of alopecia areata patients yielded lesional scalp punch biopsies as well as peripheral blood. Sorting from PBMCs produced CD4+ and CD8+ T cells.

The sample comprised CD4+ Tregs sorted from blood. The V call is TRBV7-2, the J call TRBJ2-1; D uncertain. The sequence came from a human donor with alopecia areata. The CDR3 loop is CASSLVQSYEQFF. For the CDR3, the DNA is TGTGCCAGCAGCTTAGTACAGTCATATGAGCAGTTCTTC. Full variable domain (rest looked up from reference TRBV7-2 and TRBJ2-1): GAGVSQSPSNKVTEKGKDVELRCDPISGHTALYWYRQSLGQGLEFLIYFQGNSAPDKSGLPSDRFSAERTGGSVSTLTIQRTQQEDSAVYLCASSLVQSYEQFFGPGTRLTVL.